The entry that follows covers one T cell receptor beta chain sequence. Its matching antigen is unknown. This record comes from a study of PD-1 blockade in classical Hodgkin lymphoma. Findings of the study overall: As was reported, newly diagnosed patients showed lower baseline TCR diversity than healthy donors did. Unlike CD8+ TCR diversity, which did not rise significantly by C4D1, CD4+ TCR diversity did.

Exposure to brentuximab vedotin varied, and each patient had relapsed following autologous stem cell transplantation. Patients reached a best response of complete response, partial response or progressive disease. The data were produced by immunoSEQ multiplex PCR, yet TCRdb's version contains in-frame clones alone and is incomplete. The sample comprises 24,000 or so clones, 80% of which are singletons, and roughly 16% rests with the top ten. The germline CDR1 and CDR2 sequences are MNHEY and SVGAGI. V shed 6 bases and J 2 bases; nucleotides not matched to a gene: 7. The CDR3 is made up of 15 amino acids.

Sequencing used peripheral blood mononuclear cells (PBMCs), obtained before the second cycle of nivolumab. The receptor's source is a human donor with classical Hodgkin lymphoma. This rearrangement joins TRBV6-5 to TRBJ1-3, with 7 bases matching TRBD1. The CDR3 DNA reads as TGTGCCAGCAGCCAACAGGGGATGCCTGGAAACACCATATATTTT. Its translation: CASSQQGMPGNTIYF.